The 7 T cell receptor beta chains presented below share a single source sample, sequenced in a study of cytomegalovirus exposure and HLA in healthy donors. Use of 60 Vbeta and 13 Jbeta primers characterized the PCR. Assay used: immunoSEQ multiplex PCR; TCRdb lists only in-frame clones, some missing. The table shows 150,000 to 200,000 clones, with approximately 85% occurring only once. Sequenced material: PBMCs. The source of these receptors is a man between 18 and 29 years old in good health and CMV-seropositive.

The chain combines TRBV30 with TRBJ2-4; no clear D. Germline CDR1 reads GTSNPN; CDR2 reads SVGIG (reference sequence). V lost 4 bases and J lost 1, with 8 bases in between. The CDR3 is 13 residues long. In nucleotides, the CDR3 is TGTGCCTGGAATAGTGGTGCCAAAAACATTCAGTACTTC. Translation: CAWNSGAKNIQYF.

The chain is built from TRBV2 and TRBJ1-2; tentatively, D is TRBD1 (6 bases). The CDR3 length is 13 residues. Germline V gives CDR1 SNHLY, CDR2 FYNNEI. The V end lost 2 bases, the J end lost 7 bases, and 11 bases lay between the germline ends. CDR3 coding DNA: TGTGCCAGCAGTGAACTGGGGGCGCGTGGCTACACCTTC. Translating it yields CASSELGARGYTF. The whole variable domain, filled in from reference TRBV2 and TRBJ1-2, reads EPEVTQTPSHQVTQMGQEVILRCVPISNHLYFYWYRQILGQKVEFLVSFYNNEISEKSEIFDDQFSVERPDGSNFTLKIRSTKLEDSAMYFCASSELGARGYTFGSGTRLTVV.

The V call is TRBV5-4, the J call TRBJ1-2, with 7 nucleotides matching TRBD1. J gave up 5 bases and V 2 bases, and 12 bases lay outside the gene matches. CDR1 and CDR2 from the germline V gene are SGHNT and YYREEE (reference sequence). CDR3 length equals 16 residues. CDR3 sequence (DNA): TGTGCCAGCAGCTTAAAATCCCGGGACAGAGCATATGGCTACACCTTC. It codes for CASSLKSRDRAYGYTF.

The rearrangement uses TRBV9 and TRBJ1-6; 7 positions match TRBD1. V shed 3 bases, J shed 9 bases, and the junction held 6 bases outside the gene matches. The germline V gene encodes CDR1 SGDLS and CDR2 YYNGEE. The CDR3 consists of 14 residues. CDR3: CASSAATGPSPLHF. The CDR3 nucleotides are TGTGCCAGCAGCGCCGCGACAGGGCCTTCACCCCTCCACTTT.

The chain combines TRBV18 with TRBJ2-2, with 15 bases identical to TRBD2. V dropped 6 bases and J dropped 1; count of bases not matched to a gene: 6. The CDR3 runs 18 residues. Germline lookup yields CDR1 KGHSH and CDR2 LQKENI. The CDR3 region is CASSPRTSGGVNTGELFF. CDR3 coding DNA: TGTGCCAGCTCCCCCAGGACTAGCGGGGGGGTGAACACCGGGGAGCTGTTTTTT.

The gene calls are TRBV6-5 and TRBJ2-2; a weak D match, TRBD2 (5 bases). V lost 4 bases and J 8 bases, leaving 8 bases between the germline ends. CDR1 is MNHEY and CDR2 is SVGAGI in the germline V gene. The CDR3 sequence is 12 residues long. The CDR3 protein is CASSFPGGELFF. As DNA, the CDR3 is TGTGCCAGCAGTTTCCCGGGGGGGGAGCTGTTTTTT.

The chain links TRBV4-1 to TRBJ1-3; a possible D gene is TRBD1 (6 bases). Germline CDR1 is MGHRA and CDR2 is YSYEKL. V lost 1 base, J lost 8 bases, and 12 bases lay in between. CDR3 length: 14 residues. The CDR3 region is CASSQVGGPDTIYF. CDR3 nucleotide sequence: TGCGCCAGCAGCCAAGTCGGGGGGCCGGACACCATATATTTT.